A single TCR beta chain is shown here with its context. These data come from a study of control samples from healthy donors and cancer patients. Assay: immunoSEQ multiplex PCR; the TCRdb copy retains only in-frame clones and omits some. There are roughly 160,000 clones in the sample; approximately 94% occur only once, and around 15% lies in the top ten. The origin of this receptor is a man between 60 and 75 years old with colorectal cancer. Sequenced input: PBMCs.

The CDR3 loop is CASSFWSGVGGSPLHF. The DNA of the CDR3 is TGTGCCAGCAGCTTCTGGTCAGGGGTCGGGGGTTCACCCCTCCACTTT. The rearrangement links TRBV5-4 to TRBJ1-6; possible D gene TRBD1, 6 bases. CDR1 SGHNT and CDR2 YYREEE come from the germline V gene (reference sequence). V was pared by 2 bases and J by 9 bases, with 18 bases between. The CDR3 runs to 16 residues.